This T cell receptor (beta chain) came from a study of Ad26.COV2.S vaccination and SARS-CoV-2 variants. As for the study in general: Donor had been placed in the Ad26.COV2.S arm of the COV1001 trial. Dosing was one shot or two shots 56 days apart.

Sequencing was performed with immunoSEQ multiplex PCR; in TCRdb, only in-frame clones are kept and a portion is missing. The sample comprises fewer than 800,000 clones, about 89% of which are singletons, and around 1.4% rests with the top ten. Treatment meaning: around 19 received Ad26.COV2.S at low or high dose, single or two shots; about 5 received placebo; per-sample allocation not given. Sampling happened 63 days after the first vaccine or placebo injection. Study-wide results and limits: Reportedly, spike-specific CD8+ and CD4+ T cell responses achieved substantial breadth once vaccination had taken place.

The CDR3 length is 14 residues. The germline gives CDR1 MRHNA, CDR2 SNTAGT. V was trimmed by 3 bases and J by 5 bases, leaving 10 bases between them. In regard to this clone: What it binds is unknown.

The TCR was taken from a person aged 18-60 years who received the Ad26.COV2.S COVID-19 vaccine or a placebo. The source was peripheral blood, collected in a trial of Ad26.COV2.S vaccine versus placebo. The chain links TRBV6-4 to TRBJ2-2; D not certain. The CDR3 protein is CASSEDGWTGELFF. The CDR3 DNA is TGTGCCAGCAGTGAAGATGGGTGGACCGGGGAGCTGTTTTTT.